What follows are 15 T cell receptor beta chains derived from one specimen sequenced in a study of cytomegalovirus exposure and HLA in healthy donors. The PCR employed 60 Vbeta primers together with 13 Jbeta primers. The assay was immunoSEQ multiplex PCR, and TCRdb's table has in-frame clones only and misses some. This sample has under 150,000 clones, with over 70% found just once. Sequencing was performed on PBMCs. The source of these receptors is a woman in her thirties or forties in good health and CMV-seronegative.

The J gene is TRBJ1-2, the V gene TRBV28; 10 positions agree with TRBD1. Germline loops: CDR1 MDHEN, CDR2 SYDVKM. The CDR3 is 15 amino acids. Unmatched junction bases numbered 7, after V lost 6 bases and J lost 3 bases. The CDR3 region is CASSTGQGLHYGYTF. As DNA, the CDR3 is TGTGCCAGCAGCACGGGACAGGGGCTCCACTATGGCTACACCTTC.

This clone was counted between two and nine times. CDR3 region: CASSYGWGRTEAFF. The CDR3 nucleotides read TGTGCCAGCAGTTACGGTTGGGGGCGGACTGAAGCTTTCTTT. The chain links TRBV6-5 to TRBJ1-1, with D perhaps matching TRBD1 (6 bases). Germline V gives CDR1 MNHEY, CDR2 SVGAGI. V was trimmed by 2 bases and J by 5 bases, leaving 12 bases between them. The length of the CDR3 is 14 residues.

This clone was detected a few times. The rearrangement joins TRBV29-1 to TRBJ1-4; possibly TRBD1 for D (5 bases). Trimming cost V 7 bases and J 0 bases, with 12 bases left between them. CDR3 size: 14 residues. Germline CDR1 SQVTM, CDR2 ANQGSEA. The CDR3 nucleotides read TGCAGCGCGATAAAGGGGACAACTAATGAAAAACTGTTTTTT. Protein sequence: CSAIKGTTNEKLFF. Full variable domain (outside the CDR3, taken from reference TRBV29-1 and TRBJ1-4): SAVISQKPSRDICQRGTSLTIQCQVDSQVTMMFWYRQQPGQSLTLIATANQGSEATYESGFVIDKFPISRPNLTFSTLTVSNMSPEDSSIYLCSAIKGTTNEKLFFGSGTQLSVL.

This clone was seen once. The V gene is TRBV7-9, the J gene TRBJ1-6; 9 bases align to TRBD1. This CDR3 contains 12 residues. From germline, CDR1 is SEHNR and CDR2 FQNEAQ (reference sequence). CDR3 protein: CAEGQGDSPLHF. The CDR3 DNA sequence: TGTGCAGAGGGACAGGGAGATTCACCCCTCCACTTT.

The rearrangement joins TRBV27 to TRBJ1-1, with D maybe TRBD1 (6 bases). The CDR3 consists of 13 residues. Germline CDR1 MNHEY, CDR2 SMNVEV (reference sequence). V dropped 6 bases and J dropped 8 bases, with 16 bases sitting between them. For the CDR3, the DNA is TGTGCCAGCAGCAGTAACAGGGAACTAGAAGCTTTCTTT. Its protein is CASSSNRELEAFF.

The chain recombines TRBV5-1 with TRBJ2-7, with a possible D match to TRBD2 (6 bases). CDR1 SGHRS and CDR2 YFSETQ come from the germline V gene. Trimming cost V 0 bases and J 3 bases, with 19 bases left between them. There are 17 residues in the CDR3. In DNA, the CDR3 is TGCGCCAGCAGCTTGGCCGGGAGCAGCGCAAAAGGCTACGAGCAGTACTTC. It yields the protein CASSLAGSSAKGYEQYF.

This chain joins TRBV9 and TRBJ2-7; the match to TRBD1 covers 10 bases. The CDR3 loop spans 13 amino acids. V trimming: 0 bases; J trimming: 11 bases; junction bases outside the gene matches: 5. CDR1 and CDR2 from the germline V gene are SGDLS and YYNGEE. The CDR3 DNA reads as TGTGCCAGCAGCGTAGGGGACAGGGGAGGGGAGTACTTC. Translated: CASSVGDRGGEYF.

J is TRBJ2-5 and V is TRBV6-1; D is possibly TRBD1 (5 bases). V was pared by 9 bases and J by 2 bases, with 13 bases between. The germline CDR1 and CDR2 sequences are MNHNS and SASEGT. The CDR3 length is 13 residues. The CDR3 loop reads CASGRVGQETQYF. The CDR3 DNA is TGTGCCAGTGGCAGGGTGGGGCAAGAGACCCAGTACTTC.

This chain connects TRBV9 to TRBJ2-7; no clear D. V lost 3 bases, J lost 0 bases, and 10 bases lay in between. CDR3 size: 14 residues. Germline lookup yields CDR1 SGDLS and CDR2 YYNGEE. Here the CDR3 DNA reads TGTGCCAGCAGCGCAGTACAGAGCTCCTACGAGCAGTACTTC. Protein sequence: CASSAVQSSYEQYF.

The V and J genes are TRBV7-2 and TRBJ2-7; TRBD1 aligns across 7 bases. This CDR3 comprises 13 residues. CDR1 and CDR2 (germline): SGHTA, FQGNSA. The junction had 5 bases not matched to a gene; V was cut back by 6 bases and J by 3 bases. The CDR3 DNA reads TGTGCCAGCAGTCCGGGACAGAGCTACGAGCAGTACTTC. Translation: CASSPGQSYEQYF.

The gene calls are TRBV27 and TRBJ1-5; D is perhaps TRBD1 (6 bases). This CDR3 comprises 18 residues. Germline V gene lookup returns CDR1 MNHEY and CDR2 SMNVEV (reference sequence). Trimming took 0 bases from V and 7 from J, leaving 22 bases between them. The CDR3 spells CASSLSPTGMAAGQPQHF. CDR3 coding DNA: TGTGCCAGCAGTTTATCTCCCACAGGGATGGCGGCAGGACAGCCCCAGCATTTT.

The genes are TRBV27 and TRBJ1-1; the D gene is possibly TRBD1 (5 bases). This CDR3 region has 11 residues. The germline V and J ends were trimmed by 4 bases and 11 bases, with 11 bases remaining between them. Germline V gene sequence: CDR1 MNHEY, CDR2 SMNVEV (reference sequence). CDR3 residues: CASSSRTSAFF. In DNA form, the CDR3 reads TGTGCCAGCAGTTCTCGGACATCCGCTTTCTTT.

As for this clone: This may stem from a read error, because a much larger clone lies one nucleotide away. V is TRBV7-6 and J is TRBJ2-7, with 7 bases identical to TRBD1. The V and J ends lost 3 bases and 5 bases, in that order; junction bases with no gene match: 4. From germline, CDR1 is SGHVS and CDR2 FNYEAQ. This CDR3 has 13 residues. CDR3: CASSFQGVHEQYF. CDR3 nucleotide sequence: TGTGCCAGCAGCTTCCAGGGGGTACACGAGCAGTACTTC.

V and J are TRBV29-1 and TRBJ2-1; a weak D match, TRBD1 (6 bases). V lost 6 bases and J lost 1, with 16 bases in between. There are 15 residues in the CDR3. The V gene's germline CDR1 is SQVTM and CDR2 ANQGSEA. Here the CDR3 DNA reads TGCAGCGTAGGACCAGGGGCCTATTCCTACAATGAGCAGTTCTTC. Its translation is CSVGPGAYSYNEQFF.

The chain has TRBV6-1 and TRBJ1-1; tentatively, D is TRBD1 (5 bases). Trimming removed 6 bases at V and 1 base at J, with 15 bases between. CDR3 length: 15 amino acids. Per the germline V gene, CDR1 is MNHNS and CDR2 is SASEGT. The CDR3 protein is CASSILQVSNTEAFF. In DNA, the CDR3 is TGTGCCAGCAGCATTTTACAGGTGTCGAACACTGAAGCTTTCTTT.